Each of the 18 T cell receptor beta chains below was sequenced from the same sample in a study of shared clonotypes between healthy human individuals. The method was immunoSEQ multiplex PCR; TCRdb's version includes in-frame clones alone and lacks a portion of them. Of approximately 460,000 clones detected, more than 70% appear once; the ten largest clones hold 12%. The specimen was PBMCs. The receptors were gathered from a woman between 35 and 50 years old in good health. Some clones in this sample may be carry-over from other donors' samples.

The CDR3 DNA is TGTGCCAGCGTACGGGAGAACACCGGGGAGCTGTTTTTT. Its translation is CASVRENTGELFF. The gene calls are TRBV6-1 and TRBJ2-2; D perhaps matches TRBD2 (5 bases). This CDR3 contains 13 residues. Germline values: CDR1 MNHNS, CDR2 SASEGT. Deletions cut 8 bases from V and 1 base from J, with 8 bases between.

This chain joins TRBV4-3 and TRBJ1-1, with D possibly TRBD1 on 5 matching bases. Germline-derived CDR1 and CDR2 are LGHNA and YSLEER. This CDR3 has 16 residues. Trimming removed 0 bases from V and 1 base from J, with 12 bases in between. CDR3 DNA: TGCGCCAGCAGCCAAGACGGGGGGAGCCCGAACACTGAAGCTTTCTTT. Translated, it gives CASSQDGGSPNTEAFF.

Turning to this clone: Only one base separates this from a far larger clonotype, so it likely reflects a read error. Other DNA sequences of this sample code for an identical CDR3. The V call is TRBV30, the J call TRBJ2-1, with TRBD2 identical over 12 bases. Germline-derived CDR1 and CDR2 are GTSNPN and SVGIG (reference sequence). With 1 base clipped from V and 4 bases from J, the junction kept 2 bases outside the gene matches. The CDR3 spans 15 residues. CDR3 in amino acids: CAWSGTSGTYNEQFF. Here the CDR3 DNA reads TGTGCCTGGAGTGGGACTAGCGGGACTTACAATGAGCAGTTCTTC.

The rearrangement uses TRBV28 and TRBJ2-2; no definite D call. Germline V gene sequence: CDR1 MDHEN, CDR2 SYDVKM. This CDR3 comprises 13 residues. V was trimmed by 8 bases and J by 0 bases, leaving 7 bases between them. DNA of the CDR3: TGTGCCAGCCCTACACCGAACACCGGGGAGCTGTTTTTT. Its translation is CASPTPNTGELFF.

This chain links TRBV9 with TRBJ2-7, with 7 bases aligning to TRBD2. From germline, CDR1 is SGDLS and CDR2 YYNGEE. Trimming removed 3 bases from V and 5 bases from J; junction bases left unmatched: 17. This CDR3 is built from 17 residues. DNA for the CDR3: TGTGCCAGCAGCGCGAGCGGGACCTCCGGACCCTTTAACGAGCAGTACTTC. Its protein is CASSASGTSGPFNEQYF.

This chain links TRBV28 with TRBJ2-1; TRBD2 matches at 8 bases. The CDR3 has 17 residues. Trimming removed 4 bases from V and 2 bases from J; junction bases left unmatched: 10. Germline CDR1 is MDHEN and CDR2 is SYDVKM. DNA for the CDR3: TGTGCCAGCAGTTACGGATTAGGAGCGGGAGCCTACAATGAGCAGTTCTTC. Translated, it gives CASSYGLGAGAYNEQFF. Variable domain in full (rest from reference TRBV28 and TRBJ2-1): DVKVTQSSRYLVKRTGEKVFLECVQDMDHENMFWYRQDPGLGLRLIYFSYDVKMKEKGDIPEGYSVSREKKERFSLILESASTNQTSMYLCASSYGLGAGAYNEQFFGPGTRLTVL.

The chain couples TRBV19 to TRBJ1-2; weak D call: TRBD1 (6 bases). V lost 3 bases to trimming and J lost 3 bases, with 11 bases between them. Germline CDR1 reads LNHDA; CDR2 reads SQIVND (reference sequence). The CDR3 is made up of 14 amino acids. For the CDR3, the DNA is TGTGCCAGTAGTATTAAGTGGACAGACTATGGCTACACCTTC. It yields the protein CASSIKWTDYGYTF.

The chain recombines TRBV19 with TRBJ2-5; 14 bases are a match to TRBD2. V dropped 5 bases and J dropped 5; count of bases not matched to a gene: 7. Germline CDR1 reads LNHDA; CDR2 reads SQIVND (reference sequence). The CDR3 extends over 16 amino acids. The CDR3 DNA reads as TGTGCCAGTAGTCCCGGGACTAGCGGGAGAGGTGAGACCCAGTACTTC. Amino acids: CASSPGTSGRGETQYF.

The gene calls are TRBV7-8 and TRBJ2-7, with 12 bases matching TRBD2. J gave up 7 bases and V 5 bases, and 18 bases lay outside the gene matches. Germline V gene sequence: CDR1 SGHVS, CDR2 FQNEAQ. This CDR3 region has 18 residues. The CDR3 nucleotides are TGTGCCAGCAGCCTACCGAGGCCCTCGACTAGCGGGAGAGGAGAGCAGTACTTC. It specifies CASSLPRPSTSGRGEQYF.

The V call is TRBV30, the J call TRBJ2-3; D is undetermined. CDR1 GTSNPN and CDR2 SVGIG come from the germline V gene (reference sequence). The CDR3 consists of 14 residues. Between the trimmed V and J ends, which lost 5 bases and 1 base, there was a span of 13 bases. CDR3 sequence: CAWGASPRTDTQYF. The CDR3 nucleotides read TGTGCCTGGGGTGCCTCGCCTCGCACAGATACGCAGTATTTT.

Comment on this clone: A read error may be the cause here, since a much bigger clone is one base away. The same CDR3 arises from other DNA sequences in this sample as well. This chain connects TRBV6-1 to TRBJ1-3; tentatively, D is TRBD1 (6 bases). V lost 6 bases, J lost 4 bases, and 13 bases lay in between. Germline CDR1 reads MNHNS; CDR2 reads SASEGT. The CDR3 is 14 amino acids. The chain's CDR3 is CASRQGGSGNTIYF. The CDR3 bases are TGTGCCAGCAGACAGGGCGGCTCCGGAAACACCATATATTTT.

This sequence joins TRBV19 and TRBJ2-3; D gene uncertain. The germline V gene has CDR1 LNHDA and CDR2 SQIVND (reference sequence). CDR3 size: 11 residues. V was clipped by 5 bases and J by 3 bases, with 3 bases between them. The DNA for the CDR3 is TGTGCCAGTAGTCGGACAGATACGCAGTATTTT. It encodes CASSRTDTQYF.

On this clone itself: A read error is likely here: a far larger clone is one base away. V gene TRBV19 combines with J gene TRBJ2-7, with 12 bases lining up with TRBD2. CDR3 length: 13 amino acids. In germline, CDR1 is LNHDA, CDR2 SQIVND (reference sequence). V lost 8 bases and J lost 2; bases outside the gene matches: 1. CDR3 bases: TGTGCCAGTCGGACTAGCGGGACCTACGAGCAGTACTTC. Its translation is CASRTSGTYEQYF.

This clone turned up a few times. The CDR3 bases are TGTGCCAGCAGGGGTTGGGTGTACGAGCAGTACTTC. This gives the protein CASRGWVYEQYF. The chain uses TRBV6-6 and TRBJ2-7; D unresolved. There are 12 residues in the CDR3. Germline lookup yields CDR1 MNHNY and CDR2 SVGAGI (reference sequence). V shed 6 bases and J shed 4 bases, with 10 bases lying between them.

In its sample, this clone was seen a few times. This chain joins TRBV10-1 and TRBJ2-7; 8 bases align to TRBD1. The germline V gene encodes CDR1 WNHNN and CDR2 SYGVQD (reference sequence). The CDR3 loop spans 17 amino acids. J lost 0 bases, V lost 3 bases, and 10 bases had no gene match. CDR3 amino acids: CASSDGQGRGSSYEQYF. In nucleotides, the CDR3 is TGCGCCAGCAGTGACGGACAGGGAAGGGGGAGCTCCTACGAGCAGTACTTC.

This clone was seen only once. The rearrangement links TRBV7-9 to TRBJ2-3; the D gene is possibly TRBD1 (5 bases). Germline loops: CDR1 SEHNR, CDR2 FQNEAQ (reference sequence). The CDR3 runs 15 residues. V was pared by 5 bases and J by 0 bases, with 12 bases between. The CDR3 DNA reads as TGTGCCAGCAGCAACCGACAGCCTAGCACAGATACGCAGTATTTT. Its translation is CASSNRQPSTDTQYF.

The rearrangement uses TRBV18 and TRBJ2-1, with TRBD1 matching over 7 bases. Per germline, CDR1 KGHSH and CDR2 LQKENI. The CDR3 length is 15 residues. Trimming removed 2 bases from V and 7 bases from J; junction bases left unmatched: 8. CDR3 in amino acids: CASSPSRDSDNEQFF. CDR3 coding DNA: TGTGCCAGCTCACCAAGCCGGGACAGCGATAATGAGCAGTTCTTC.

Turning to this clone: At the DNA level, this CDR3 is encoded by other sequences in the same sample as well. The chain recombines TRBV9 with TRBJ2-5, with a possible D match to TRBD1 (5 bases). V was pared by 0 bases and J by 0 bases, with 9 bases between. From germline, CDR1 is SGDLS and CDR2 YYNGEE. The CDR3 extends over 15 amino acids. The CDR3 sequence is CASSVGAGYQETQYF. The CDR3, as DNA: TGTGCCAGCAGCGTAGGGGCAGGGTACCAAGAGACCCAGTACTTC.